The T cell receptor beta chain under discussion was sequenced for a study of siplizumab effects on memory and regulatory T cells (dated by TCRdb to about 2019). In terms of the full investigation: The effect of the anti-CD2 antibody siplizumab on alloreactive T-cell subsets was examined in allogeneic mixed lymphocyte reactions constructed from human PBMCs.

Receptor libraries were prepared by the immunoSEQ multiplex PCR assay. Around 10^5 TCR templates per sample were assayed by the deep sequencing platform. Genomic DNA extracted from sorted T cells was used for TCRbeta CDR3 sequencing. The original methods were these. The R programming language was used for clonal analysis of TCRbeta CDR3 data. Comparing unstimulated samples against CFSE-low samples taken after the reaction was how alloreactive CD4+ and CD8+ clones were defined. Regulatory or non-regulatory origin of alloreactive CD4+ clones was assigned by matching sequences to the sorted unstimulated Treg and non-Treg repertoires. TCRdb took this table from immuneACCESS and kept in-frame rearrangements with V and J called. Such tables lack part of the clones; where checked against another copy, unresolved V genes explain under half of the gap, and the rest is unexplained. The V and J calls and clone size come from that table; D and trimming were worked out from the DNA. Recorded for this sample are about 82,000 clones; approximately 90% of them occurred a single time. Approximately 1.5% of the sample goes to the ten largest clones.

Sorted unstimulated T cells, along with proliferating T cells recovered from mixed lymphocyte reactions, underwent TCRbeta CDR3 sequencing. Fresh whole blood from some eleven HLA-typed healthy donors was used to isolate PBMCs. Unstimulated CD4+ regulatory T cells were FACS-sorted to map the origin of alloreactive clones. As concerns this clone: Its recognized antigen is unknown. No per-base quality is available; no much larger clone lies one base away.

Trimming at the junction amounts to 4 bases on V and 5 bases on J, and the germline ends lie 12 bases apart. For CDR1 and CDR2, the germline V gene (reference sequence) lists SEHNR and FQNEAQ. Taken from cysteine to phenylalanine, the CDR3 has 13 residues. Just CDR3 DNA is preserved here, 39 bases in frame from base 1. The research as a whole found: No functional confirmation was obtained for the suppressive function of proliferating Tregs from siplizumab cultures. Because sequences at frequencies below about 10^-5 were poorly captured, only a minor fraction of alloreactive clones could be mapped back to unstimulated subsets. Compared with memory T cells, unstimulated naive T cells appeared more diverse, and naive cells seemed to make a substantial contribution to the alloresponse. Roughly 80-95% of proliferating CD4+ or CD8+ clones could not be assigned a naive or memory phenotype. The cumulative frequency of alloreactive sequences traceable to unstimulated CD4+ memory T cells was significantly reduced by siplizumab. Among mappable alloreactive CD4+ clones, an average Treg-derived fraction of about 69% was observed with siplizumab, compared with roughly 28% in control reactions.

The sequencing input was Tregs sorted from blood. Recombination joined TRBV7-9 with TRBJ2-7; the D gene assignment is perhaps TRBD1 or TRBD2, with each matching 5 bases. The TCR was taken from a human donor in good health. The nucleotides are TGTGCCAGCAGCTCGAAGGGACCCGACGAGCAGTACTTC. This is translated as CASSSKGPDEQYF.